This TCR beta chain is drawn from a study of control samples from healthy donors and cancer patients. Repertoires were generated with immunoSEQ multiplex PCR, while TCRdb's copy carries only in-frame clones and drops some. The profile shows 100,000 to 150,000 clones, around 93% of them singletons. Deletions cut 8 bases from V and 3 bases from J, with 11 bases between. The CDR3 is 13 amino acids. Germline V lookup: CDR1 MNHEY, CDR2 SVGAGI. This clonotype was sampled from a woman aged 45-59 years in good health. The genes are TRBV6-5 and TRBJ1-5; D is uncertain. Source material: blood. CDR3 sequence: CASATTLNQPQHF. DNA of the CDR3: TGTGCCAGCGCTACCACTCTCAATCAGCCCCAGCATTTT.